The sequence of this TCR beta chain was determined in a study of CD8 T cells in ankylosing spondylitis. Germline V lookup: CDR1 WNHNN, CDR2 SYGVQD (reference sequence). The CDR3 spans 15 residues. V lost 3 bases, J lost 0 bases, and 9 bases lay in between. Overall study findings and caveats: A motif in TCR beta, a set of under ten highly homologous variants, appeared characteristic of ankylosing spondylitis blood. Disease-associated clones were reportedly significantly overrepresented in matched ankylosing spondylitis synovial fluid.

With respect to this clonotype: Its specificity is not known.

It was by quantitative 5'-RACE with molecular barcodes that TCR beta libraries were made. Each CDR3 protein gets one entry after TCRdb re-called the 5' RACE reads with MiXCR. The sample has about 90,000 distinct CDR3 sequences, about 9% seen once; the top ten hold over 25%. The chain links TRBV10-1 to TRBJ2-1, with unresolved D. This receptor was taken from a male donor with ankylosing spondylitis. Sequencing was done on a sample of blood, either unsorted or a sorted T cell fraction (not recorded which). The DNA for the CDR3 is TGCGCCAGCAGTGAAGCGTACAGCTCCTACAATGAGCAGTTCTTC. Its translation: CASSEAYSSYNEQFF.